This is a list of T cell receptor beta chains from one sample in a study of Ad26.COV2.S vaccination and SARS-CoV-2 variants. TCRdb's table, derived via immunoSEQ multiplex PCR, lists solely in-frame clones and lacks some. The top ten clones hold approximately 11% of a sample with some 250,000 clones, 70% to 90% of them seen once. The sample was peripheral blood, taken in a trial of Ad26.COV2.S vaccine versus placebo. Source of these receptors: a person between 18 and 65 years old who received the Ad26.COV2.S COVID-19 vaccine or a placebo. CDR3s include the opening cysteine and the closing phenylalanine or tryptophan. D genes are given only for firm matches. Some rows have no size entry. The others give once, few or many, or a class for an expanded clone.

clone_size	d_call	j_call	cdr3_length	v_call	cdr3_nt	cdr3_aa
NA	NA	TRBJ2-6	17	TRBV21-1	TGTGCCAGCCCGGATAAAACAGGGGCTGGTGGGGCCAACGTCCTGACTTTC	CASPDKTGAGGANVLTF
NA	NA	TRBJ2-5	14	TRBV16	TGTGCCAGCAGCTTATCCCACAGCCAAGAGACCCAGTACTTC	CASSLSHSQETQYF
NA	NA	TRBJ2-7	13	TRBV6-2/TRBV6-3	TGTGCCAGCAGTTACTCGAAGGTGACACAACCTGACTTC	CASSYSKVTQPDF
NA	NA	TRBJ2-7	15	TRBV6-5	TGTGCCAGCAGTCTCAATTTGAATCGCTACTACGAGCAGTACTTC	CASSLNLNRYYEQYF
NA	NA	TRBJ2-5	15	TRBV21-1	TGTGCCAGCACCACCGGGACCGATAGACAAGAGACCCAGTACTTC	CASTTGTDRQETQYF
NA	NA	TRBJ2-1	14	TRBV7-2	TGTGCCAGCAGCTTAGAGGTGTCGAAGCAGGAGCAGTTCTTC	CASSLEVSKQEQFF
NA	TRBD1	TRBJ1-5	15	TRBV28	TGTGCCAGCAGTTTAATCGGACAGGGAAACCAGCCCCAGCATTTT	CASSLIGQGNQPQHF
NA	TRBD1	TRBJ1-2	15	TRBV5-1	TGCGCCAGCAGCTTGGGGGACAGAACTAACTATGGCTACACCTTC	CASSLGDRTNYGYTF
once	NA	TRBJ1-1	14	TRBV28	TGTGCCAGCATTTGGGGCACGGCAAACACTGAAGCTTTCTTT	CASIWGTANTEAFF
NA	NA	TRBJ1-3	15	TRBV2	TGTGCCAGCACGGTCCCAGGGAATTCTGGAAACACCATATATTTT	CASTVPGNSGNTIYF